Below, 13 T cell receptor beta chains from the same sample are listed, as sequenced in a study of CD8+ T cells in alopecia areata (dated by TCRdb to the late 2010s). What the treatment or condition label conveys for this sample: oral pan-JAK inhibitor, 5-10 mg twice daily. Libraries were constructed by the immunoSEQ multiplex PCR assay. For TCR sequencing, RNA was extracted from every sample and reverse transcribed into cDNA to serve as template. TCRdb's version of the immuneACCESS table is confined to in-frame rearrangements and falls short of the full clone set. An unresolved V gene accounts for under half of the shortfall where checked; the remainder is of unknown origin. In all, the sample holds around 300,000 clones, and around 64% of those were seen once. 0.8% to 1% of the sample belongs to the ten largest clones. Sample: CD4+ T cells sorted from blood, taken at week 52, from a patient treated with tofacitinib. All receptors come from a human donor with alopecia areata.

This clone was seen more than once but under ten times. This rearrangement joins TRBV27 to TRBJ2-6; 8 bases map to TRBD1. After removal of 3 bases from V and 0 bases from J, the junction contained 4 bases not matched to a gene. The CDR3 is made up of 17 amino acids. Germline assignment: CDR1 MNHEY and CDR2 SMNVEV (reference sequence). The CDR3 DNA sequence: TGTGCCAGCAGTTTCGGGACAGGACGCTCTGGGGCCAACGTCCTGACTTTC. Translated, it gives CASSFGTGRSGANVLTF.

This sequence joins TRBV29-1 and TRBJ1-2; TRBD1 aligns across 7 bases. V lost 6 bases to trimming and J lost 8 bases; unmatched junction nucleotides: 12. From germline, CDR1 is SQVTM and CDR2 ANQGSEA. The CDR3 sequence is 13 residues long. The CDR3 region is CSVEGQPLGGYTF. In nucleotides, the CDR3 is TGCAGCGTGGAGGGACAGCCGCTGGGAGGCTACACCTTC. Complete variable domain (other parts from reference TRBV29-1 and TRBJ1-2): SAVISQKPSRDICQRGTSLTIQCQVDSQVTMMFWYRQQPGQSLTLIATANQGSEATYESGFVIDKFPISRPNLTFSTLTVSNMSPEDSSIYLCSVEGQPLGGYTFGSGTRLTVV.

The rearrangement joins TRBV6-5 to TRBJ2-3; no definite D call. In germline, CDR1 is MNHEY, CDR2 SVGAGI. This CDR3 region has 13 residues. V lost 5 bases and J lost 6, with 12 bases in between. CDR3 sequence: CASSASNADTQYF. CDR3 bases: TGTGCCAGCAGTGCCTCGAACGCGGATACGCAGTATTTT.

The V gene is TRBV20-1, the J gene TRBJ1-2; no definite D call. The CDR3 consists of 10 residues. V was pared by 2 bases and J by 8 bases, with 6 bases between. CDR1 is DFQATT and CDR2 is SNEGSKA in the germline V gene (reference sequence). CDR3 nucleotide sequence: TGCAGTGCTAGAACAGAGGGCTACACCTTC. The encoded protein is CSARTEGYTF.

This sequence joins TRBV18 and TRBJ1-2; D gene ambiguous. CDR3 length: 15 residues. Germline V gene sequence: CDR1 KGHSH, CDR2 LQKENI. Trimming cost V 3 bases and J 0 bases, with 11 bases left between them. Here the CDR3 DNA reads TGTGCCAGCTCACCCGGGTCCCCGGCTAACTATGGCTACACCTTC. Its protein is CASSPGSPANYGYTF. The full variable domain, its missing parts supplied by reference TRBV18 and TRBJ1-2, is NAGVMQNPRHLVRRRGQEARLRCSPMKGHSHVYWYRQLPEEGLKFMVYLQKENIIDESGMPKERFSAEFPKEGPSILRIQQVVRGDSAAYFCASSPGSPANYGYTFGSGTRLTVV.

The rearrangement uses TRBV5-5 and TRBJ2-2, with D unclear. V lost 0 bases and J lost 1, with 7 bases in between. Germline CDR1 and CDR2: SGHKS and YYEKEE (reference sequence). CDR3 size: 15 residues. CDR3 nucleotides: TGTGCCAGCAGCTTGGTCGGTTTGAACACCGGGGAGCTGTTTTTT. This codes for CASSLVGLNTGELFF.

CDR3 nucleotide sequence: TGCAGCGTTATTAAGGGAACTGAAGCTTTCTTT. This translates into CSVIKGTEAFF. V and J are TRBV29-1 and TRBJ1-1; no clear D. This CDR3 has 11 amino acids. CDR1 is SQVTM and CDR2 is ANQGSEA in the germline V gene. Trimming pared 5 bases from V and 5 bases from J, leaving 9 bases between. Variable domain in full (rest from reference TRBV29-1 and TRBJ1-1): SAVISQKPSRDICQRGTSLTIQCQVDSQVTMMFWYRQQPGQSLTLIATANQGSEATYESGFVIDKFPISRPNLTFSTLTVSNMSPEDSSIYLCSVIKGTEAFFGQGTRLTVV.

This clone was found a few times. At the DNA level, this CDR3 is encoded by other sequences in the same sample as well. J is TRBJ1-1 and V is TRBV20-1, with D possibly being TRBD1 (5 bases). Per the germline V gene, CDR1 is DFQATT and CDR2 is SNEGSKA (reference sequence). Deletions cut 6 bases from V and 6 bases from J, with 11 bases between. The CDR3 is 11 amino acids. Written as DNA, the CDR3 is TGCAGTGCCCCAAGGGGTCCTGAAGCTTTCTTT. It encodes CSAPRGPEAFF.

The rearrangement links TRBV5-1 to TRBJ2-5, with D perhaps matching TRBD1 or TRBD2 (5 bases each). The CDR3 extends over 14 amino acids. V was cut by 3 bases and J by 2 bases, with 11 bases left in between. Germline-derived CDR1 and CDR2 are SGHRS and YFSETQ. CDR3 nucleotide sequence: TGCGCCAGCAGCTCCCGGGACGGACAAGAGACCCAGTACTTC. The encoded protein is CASSSRDGQETQYF.

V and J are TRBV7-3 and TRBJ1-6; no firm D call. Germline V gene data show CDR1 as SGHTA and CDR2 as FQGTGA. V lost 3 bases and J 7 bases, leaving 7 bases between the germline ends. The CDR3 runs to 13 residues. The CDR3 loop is CASSLYSNSPLHF. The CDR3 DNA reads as TGTGCCAGCAGCTTGTACAGCAATTCACCCCTCCACTTT.

The CDR3 nucleotides read TGTGCCAGCAGCTTGGTTCGGCATAACACAGATACGCAGTATTTT. This gives the protein CASSLVRHNTDTQYF. The rearrangement joins TRBV5-6 to TRBJ2-3; D gene uncertain. This CDR3 comprises 15 residues. V was shortened by 0 bases and J by 2 bases, with 10 bases between the two germline ends. Germline V gene lookup returns CDR1 SGHDT and CDR2 YYEEEE.

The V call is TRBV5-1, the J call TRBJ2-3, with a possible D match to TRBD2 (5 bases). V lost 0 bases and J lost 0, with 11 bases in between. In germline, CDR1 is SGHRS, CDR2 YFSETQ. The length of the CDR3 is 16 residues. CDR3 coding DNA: TGCGCCAGCAGCTTGGTGGTAGCGCCAAGCACAGATACGCAGTATTTT. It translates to CASSLVVAPSTDTQYF.

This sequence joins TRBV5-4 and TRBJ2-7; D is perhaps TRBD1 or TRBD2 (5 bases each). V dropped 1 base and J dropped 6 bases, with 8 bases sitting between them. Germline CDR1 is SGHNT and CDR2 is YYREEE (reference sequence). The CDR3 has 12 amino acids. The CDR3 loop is CASSLSGTEQYF. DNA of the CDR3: TGTGCCAGCAGCTTGTCAGGGACCGAGCAGTACTTC.